Listed below are T cell receptor beta chains from one sample, sequenced in a study of T-cell reconstitution after alpha-beta-depleted transplantation in children. TCRdb reanalysed the PCR reads using MiXCR and keeps one entry per CDR3 protein. The sample has around 700,000 distinct CDR3 sequences; around 12% are singletons. The sample consisted of PBMCs, taken before TCRalphabeta/CD19-depleted stem cell transplant. Source of these receptors: a girl between 2 and 10 years old with congenital amegakaryocytic thrombocytopenia, due to receive a stem cell transplant. Both conserved end residues are part of each CDR3. Rows give clone size only sometimes, using once, few, many, or a class for an expanded clone.

clone_size | v_call | cdr3_length | cdr3_aa
few | TRBV5-6 | 16 | CASSLAGGVTRNEQFF
many | TRBV20-1 | 13 | CSARDPGTYEQFF
few | TRBV10-3 | 17 | CAIRSVTSSSSTDTQYF
many | TRBV29-1 | 12 | CSVEPLVYGYTF
NA | TRBV5-5 | 12 | CASSLDVVEQFF
NA | TRBV5-1 | 15 | CASSPREAWADTQYF
many | TRBV28 | 15 | CANSDRSSYNSPLHF
many | TRBV20-1 | 12 | CSAITLGAEQFF
few | TRBV11-2 | 11 | CASSKIGEQFF
NA | TRBV7-9 | 16 | CASSATGGLSTGELFF
NA | TRBV7-9 | 14 | CASGSGREKNIQYF
many | TRBV10-3 | 16 | CAISDPGVRGTDTQYF
many | TRBV12-3/TRBV12-4 | 14 | CASSFGPFGQPQHF
few | TRBV12-3/TRBV12-4 | 18 | CASSLALGTSSTNEKLFF
few | TRBV12-3/TRBV12-4 | 21 | CASSLITRGLAARTVYNEQFF
few | TRBV20-1 | 14 | CSARPLAPTGELFF
many | TRBV5-1 | 16 | CASRIGLAGEIDTQYF
many | TRBV12-3/TRBV12-4 | 11 | CASSELDTQYF
many | TRBV9 | 15 | CASSVEGRVNNEQFF
few | TRBV6-1 | 11 | CASRGELTIYF
NA | TRBV6-5 | 19 | CASSSDPIYTGLYYNEQFF
few | TRBV14 | 13 | CASSQGNLETQYF
NA | TRBV10-3 | 17 | CAIRWVPGGLWVTEQFF
NA | TRBV10-3 | 13 | CAIRSTGNEKLFF
few | TRBV20-1 | 15 | CSARVPGTGNYEQYF
NA | TRBV20-1 | 16 | CSVVSFLPTSSYEQYF
many | TRBV20-1 | 13 | CSARDLQGSTQYF
many | TRBV29-1 | 15 | CSVCPTGDGNEKLFF
many | TRBV4-2 | 13 | CASSQDFPHEQFF
few | TRBV20-1 | 15 | CSARDWDSNNSPLHF
NA | TRBV20-1 | 16 | CSARDVLREDTYEQYF
few | TRBV14 | 17 | CASSQDRPAALTYEQYF
many | TRBV7-2 | 14 | CASTRTSFADTQYF
NA | TRBV4-1 | 15 | CASRRQGAKNYGYTF
many | TRBV20-1 | 14 | CSARKDRVLTEAFF
NA | TRBV2 | 15 | CASSDSGVSYNEQFF
many | TRBV20-1 | 13 | CSARDHLRETQYF
many | TRBV20-1 | 14 | CSAKSGYSNQPQHF
few | TRBV5-1 | 14 | CASTERTDQETQYF
few | TRBV5-1 | 14 | CASSWTPTNTEAFF
few | TRBV10-3 | 15 | CAITKTGEGIDEQFF
few | TRBV2 | 15 | CASSGWQAVLNEQFF
many | TRBV29-1 | 13 | CSVVPGDVYTQYF
few | TRBV6-5 | 16 | CASSYNPGRINEKLFF
many | TRBV5-1 | 13 | CASSYQAGDGYTF
NA | TRBV19 | 12 | CASTTGVGGAFF
NA | TRBV7-8 | 15 | CASSPIRGVYNEQFF
many | TRBV5-1 | 16 | CASSLQPGQGTDTQYF
few | TRBV15 | 16 | CATSRDGSDRGTEAFF
few | TRBV5-1 | 15 | CASSLEGSLTDTQYF
many | TRBV2 | 14 | CASKGTGTYNEQFF
many | TRBV12-3/TRBV12-4 | 15 | CASNKDRSTNEKLFF
many | TRBV20-1 | 17 | CSALTWGTLLTVDTQYF
few | TRBV10-3 | 13 | CAISVSDYDTQYF
few | TRBV5-1 | 15 | CASSLEGAPDQPQHF
NA | TRBV30 | 18 | CAWSQPPPLARGQETQYF